Below, 25 T cell receptor beta chains from the same sample are listed, as sequenced in a study of T cells after yellow fever vaccination. TCRdb called the 5' RACE reads again in MiXCR, with one record for every CDR3 protein. The top ten hold around 3.5% of the sample, which has about 300,000 distinct CDR3 sequences, approximately 10% seen once. The source material was CD4+ T cells sorted from PBMCs, sampled 5 days after the yellow fever booster vaccination. All receptors derive from a man younger than 30 who received the YFV17D yellow fever vaccine.

This clonotype was picked up a small number of times. The chain has TRBV10-3 and TRBJ1-6, with D maybe TRBD1 (5 bases). Germline V lookup: CDR1 ENHRY, CDR2 SYGVKD. This CDR3 has 13 amino acids. Trimming removed 7 bases from V and 7 bases from J, with 11 bases in between. The DNA of the CDR3 is TGTGCCATCACGGAGACAGAAAATTCACCCCTCCACTTT. Its protein is CAITETENSPLHF.

This clonotype was counted between two and nine times. This chain's CDR3 is CASSNRGSYEQYF. The CDR3 nucleotides are TGCGCCAGCAGTAACAGGGGCTCCTACGAGCAGTACTTC. The chain couples TRBV23-1 to TRBJ2-7; 7 bases line up with TRBD1. TRBV23-1 is noted as an ORF with a role that remains uncertain. J gave up 0 bases and V 5 bases, and 1 base lay outside the gene matches. The CDR3 is 13 amino acids.

This clonotype has at least ten counts. This chain uses TRBV7-2 with TRBJ1-2; D not certain. V was shortened by 5 bases and J by 4 bases, with 11 bases between the two germline ends. Per the germline V gene, CDR1 is SGHTA and CDR2 is FQGNSA. The CDR3 consists of 13 residues. CDR3 residues: CASSPYTLYGYTF. CDR3 in DNA: TGTGCCAGCAGCCCGTACACTCTCTATGGCTACACCTTC.

The chain links TRBV9 to TRBJ1-1, with 7 bases matching TRBD1. After removal of 3 bases from V and 1 base from J, the junction contained 9 bases not matched to a gene. Germline V gives CDR1 SGDLS, CDR2 YYNGEE. The CDR3 runs 16 residues. For the CDR3, the DNA is TGTGCCAGCAGCGCAGGGGGGATCGCAGCGAACACTGAAGCTTTCTTT. It encodes CASSAGGIAANTEAFF.

Ten or more counts support this clonotype. The rearrangement uses TRBV15 and TRBJ1-3; no clear D. The CDR3 loop spans 14 amino acids. Germline V gene sequence: CDR1 LNHNV, CDR2 YYDKDF (reference sequence). Trimming cost V 0 bases and J 4 bases, with 7 bases left between them. DNA of the CDR3: TGTGCCACCAGCAGAGATCTGACGGGAAACACCATATATTTT. It translates to CATSRDLTGNTIYF.

V gene TRBV5-1 combines with J gene TRBJ2-5; a possible D gene is TRBD2 (7 bases). From germline, CDR1 is SGHRS and CDR2 YFSETQ. CDR3 length: 16 residues. V lost 4 bases to trimming and J lost 2 bases, with 18 bases between them. CDR3 sequence reads: CASSLGWGRGQETQYF. CDR3 nucleotide sequence: TGCGCCAGCAGCCTTGGCTGGGGGCGGGGGCAAGAGACCCAGTACTTC.

This clonotype was counted between two and nine times. V is TRBV7-2 and J is TRBJ2-7; D not resolved. Per germline, CDR1 SGHTA and CDR2 FQGNSA. The CDR3 covers 14 residues. Trimming removed 0 bases at V and 0 bases at J, with 6 bases between. The CDR3 coding sequence is TGTGCCAGCAGCTTAGCGGACGCCTCCTACGAGCAGTACTTC. It encodes CASSLADASYEQYF.

V and J are TRBV6-4 and TRBJ1-1; D gene uncertain. V lost 0 bases to trimming and J lost 1 base, with 6 bases between them. CDR3 size: 14 residues. Germline CDR1 MRHNA, CDR2 SNTAGT. CDR3 DNA: TGTGCCAGCAGTGACTCGTGCGGGAACACTGAAGCTTTCTTT. As protein: CASSDSCGNTEAFF.

The chain recombines TRBV28 with TRBJ2-3; perhaps TRBD1 as D (5 bases). The CDR3 totals 12 residues. V lost 9 bases and J lost 4, with 11 bases in between. Per germline, CDR1 MDHEN and CDR2 SYDVKM. The CDR3 coding sequence is TGTGCCAGTCAGGGATCTCCAGATACGCAGTATTTT. Its protein product is CASQGSPDTQYF.

The chain carries TRBV6-6 and TRBJ2-5; D possibly matches TRBD1 or TRBD2 (5 bases each). The CDR3 length is 11 residues. The V end was cut by 6 bases, the J end by 4 bases, with 6 bases between. Germline CDR1 and CDR2: MNHNY and SVGAGI (reference sequence). The CDR3 coding sequence is TGTGCCAGCAGGGGGACAGAGACCCAGTACTTC. This translates into CASRGTETQYF.

The genes are TRBV20-1 and TRBJ1-6; 8 nucleotides line up with TRBD1. The germline V gene encodes CDR1 DFQATT and CDR2 SNEGSKA (reference sequence). The V and J ends lost 6 bases and 6 bases, in that order; junction bases with no gene match: 7. The CDR3 contains 14 residues. This chain's CDR3 is CSARGQDPNSPLHF. Here the CDR3 DNA reads TGCAGTGCCCGGGGACAGGACCCTAATTCACCCCTCCACTTT.

This clonotype was seen repeatedly, ten times or more. V usage is TRBV5-1 and J usage is TRBJ1-2; TRBD1 might be the D (5 bases). The CDR3 sequence is 14 residues long. CDR1 SGHRS and CDR2 YFSETQ come from the germline V gene. V was trimmed by 4 bases and J by 8 bases, leaving 18 bases between them. For the CDR3, the DNA is TGCGCCAGCAGCCCAGGACACCCCCAAGAAGGCTACACCTTC. It codes for CASSPGHPQEGYTF.

The chain is built from TRBV18 and TRBJ2-7; no firm D call. With 4 bases removed from V and 2 bases from J, the gap between germline ends came to 12 bases. The germline V gene encodes CDR1 KGHSH and CDR2 LQKENI. This CDR3 is 14 amino acids long. CDR3 sequence reads: CASSRPPEPYEQYF. The CDR3 coding sequence is TGTGCCAGCTCACGCCCGCCGGAACCCTACGAGCAGTACTTC.

This clonotype was observed a few times. This chain links TRBV7-3 with TRBJ2-3, with no clear D. The ends were cut back, 5 bases at V and 9 bases at J, with 21 bases in the middle. Looked up from germline, CDR1 is SGHTA and CDR2 is FQGTGA. The CDR3 consists of 15 residues. CDR3 sequence reads: CASSRMSGPGNTQYF. DNA for the CDR3: TGTGCCAGCAGCCGAATGTCCGGGCCAGGTAACACGCAGTATTTT.

The genes are TRBV5-1 and TRBJ2-2, with 10 positions matching TRBD1. Germline CDR1 reads SGHRS; CDR2 reads YFSETQ. V lost 4 bases and J lost 4; bases outside the gene matches: 4. CDR3 length equals 15 residues. CDR3 in DNA: TGCGCCAGCAGCCGGGACAGGGGTGCCACCGGGGAGCTGTTTTTT. Its protein is CASSRDRGATGELFF.

This clonotype was observed a handful of times. The rearrangement uses TRBV7-2 and TRBJ2-3; 7 nucleotides match TRBD1. Trimming cost V 4 bases and J 0 bases; bases outside gene matches: 4. CDR3 length: 15 amino acids. Germline V gene data show CDR1 as SGHTA and CDR2 as FQGNSA. Here the CDR3 reads CASSWDSRSTDTQYF. CDR3 DNA sequence: TGTGCCAGCAGCTGGGACAGCCGGAGCACAGATACGCAGTATTTT. Filled out from reference TRBV7-2 and TRBJ2-3, the complete variable domain reads GAGVSQSPSNKVTEKGKDVELRCDPISGHTALYWYRQSLGQGLEFLIYFQGNSAPDKSGLPSDRFSAERTGGSVSTLTIQRTQQEDSAVYLCASSWDSRSTDTQYFGPGTRLTVL.

This clonotype has ten or more counts. The gene calls are TRBV7-9 and TRBJ1-1; D not certain. V gave up 6 bases and J gave up 0 bases, with 8 bases separating them. The length of the CDR3 is 13 residues. The germline gives CDR1 SEHNR, CDR2 FQNEAQ (reference sequence). This CDR3 reads CASSSTMNTEAFF. The CDR3 DNA reads as TGTGCCAGCAGTTCAACCATGAACACTGAAGCTTTCTTT.

V usage is TRBV12-3 or TRBV12-4 and J usage is TRBJ1-3; 8 bases fit TRBD1. V shed 7 bases, J shed 3 bases, and the junction held 5 bases outside the gene matches. This CDR3 comprises 14 residues. In DNA form, the CDR3 reads TGTGCCAGCATCGGCAGGGGGCTTGGAAACACCATATATTTT. Translated: CASIGRGLGNTIYF.

The chain employs TRBV20-1 and TRBJ2-1; D perhaps matches TRBD2 (5 bases). Germline V CDR1 and CDR2: DFQATT, SNEGSKA (reference sequence). This CDR3 has 13 residues. Trimming stripped 1 base from V and 9 bases from J, with 13 bases between. The CDR3 nucleotides read TGCAGTGCTAGAGGGTACGGGGATCCTGAGCAGTTCTTC. Its translation: CSARGYGDPEQFF.

V gene TRBV7-2 combines with J gene TRBJ1-1; TRBD1 agrees at 9 bases. Per germline, CDR1 SGHTA and CDR2 FQGNSA. The CDR3 is 15 amino acids. The ends lost 3 bases at V and 0 bases at J; junction bases unmatched: 2. The CDR3 nucleotides read TGTGCCAGCAGCTTCACAGGGGGCATGAACACTGAAGCTTTCTTT. Residues: CASSFTGGMNTEAFF.

This clonotype was counted at least ten times. The rearrangement links TRBV12-3 or TRBV12-4 to TRBJ2-4; D might be TRBD1 or TRBD2, each matching 5 bases. The V gene lost 4 bases and the J gene lost 13 bases, with 20 bases spanning the gap. The CDR3 runs to 14 residues. The CDR3 sequence: CASSSPGPSLGQYF. CDR3 coding DNA: TGTGCCAGCAGTTCCCCGGGACCGAGCCTGGGGCAGTACTTC.

The J gene is TRBJ2-2, the V gene TRBV7-3, with a weak D call TRBD2 (6 bases). V lost 5 bases, J lost 6 bases, and 22 bases lay in between. This CDR3 is 17 amino acids long. Per the germline V gene, CDR1 is SGHTA and CDR2 is FQGTGA. The CDR3 nucleotides are TGTGCCAGCAGCCCCTCCGGGACTCGATTTACCTCCGGGGAGCTGTTTTTT. It codes for CASSPSGTRFTSGELFF.

This chain uses TRBV9 with TRBJ2-3, with 11 bases matching TRBD2. CDR1 and CDR2 from the germline V gene are SGDLS and YYNGEE. The CDR3 extends over 18 amino acids. The trim removed 1 base at V and 5 bases at J, leaving 12 bases unmatched. Written as DNA, the CDR3 is TGTGCCAGCAGCGTAAGTGGCGGTAGCGGGGGGGACCAAGATACGCAGTATTTT. It yields the protein CASSVSGGSGGDQDTQYF. Supplemented by reference TRBV9 and TRBJ2-3, the full variable domain reads DSGVTQTPKHLITATGQRVTLRCSPRSGDLSVYWYQQSLDQGLQFLIQYYNGEERAKGNILERFSAQQFPDLHSELNLSSLELGDSALYFCASSVSGGSGGDQDTQYFGPGTRLTVL.

Worth noting for this clonotype: A read error may be the cause here, since a much bigger clone is one base away. J is TRBJ2-3 and V is TRBV27; D remains ambiguous. This CDR3 contains 12 residues. The germline V gene has CDR1 MNHEY and CDR2 SMNVEV (reference sequence). Trimming pared 7 bases from V and 6 bases from J, leaving 11 bases between. Here the CDR3 DNA reads TGTGCCAGCACTACTCGTCCGGATACGCAGTATTTT. Protein sequence: CASTTRPDTQYF.

The rearrangement uses TRBV2 and TRBJ2-3; 7 nucleotides line up with TRBD1. CDR1 SNHLY and CDR2 FYNNEI come from the germline V gene. The V and J ends lost 4 bases and 4 bases, in that order; junction bases with no gene match: 2. The CDR3 contains 13 residues. The CDR3 loop is CASSVGQPDTQYF. The CDR3 DNA follows: TGTGCCAGCAGTGTGGGACAGCCAGATACGCAGTATTTT.